These 11 T cell receptor beta chains were sequenced from one sample in a study of T-cell reconstitution after alpha-beta-depleted transplantation in children. The TCRbeta library was prepared with unique molecular identifiers. TCRdb itself ran the PCR reads through MiXCR, one entry per CDR3 protein. The sample lists under 850,000 distinct CDR3 sequences, around 13% occurring once. This specimen was PBMCs, taken before TCRalphabeta/CD19-depleted stem cell transplant. These receptors were collected from a girl aged 2-10 years with congenital amegakaryocytic thrombocytopenia, due to receive a stem cell transplant.

The chain has TRBV11-2 and TRBJ1-2; TRBD1 matches at 10 bases. Germline V gene data show CDR1 as SGHAT and CDR2 as FQNNGV. The junction had 13 bases not matched to a gene; V was cut back by 2 bases and J by 4 bases. This CDR3 spans 18 amino acids. The CDR3 region has the DNA TGTGCCAGCAGCTTACGTGGAGGGAGCCGGGACAGGGGCTATGGCTACACCTTC. Translated: CASSLRGGSRDRGYGYTF.

This rearrangement joins TRBV7-3 to TRBJ2-3, with D unresolved. V was clipped by 5 bases and J by 2 bases, with 5 bases between them. This CDR3 comprises 12 residues. Per the germline V gene, CDR1 is SGHTA and CDR2 is FQGTGA. CDR3 DNA: TGTGCCAGCAGCCGGCCCACAGATACGCAGTATTTT. It encodes CASSRPTDTQYF.

The chain links TRBV7-4 to TRBJ2-4; 10 bases are a match to TRBD1. With 4 bases clipped from V and 8 bases from J, the junction kept 5 bases outside the gene matches. Germline assignment: CDR1 SGHVT and CDR2 SQSDAQ. The CDR3 runs to 14 residues. The CDR3 loop is CASSSSGTGDIQYF. The DNA of the CDR3 is TGTGCCAGCAGCTCCTCCGGGACAGGGGACATTCAGTACTTC. Full variable domain (rest looked up from reference TRBV7-4 and TRBJ2-4): GAGVSQSPRYKVAKRGRDVALRCDSISGHVTLYWYRQTLGQGSEVLTYSQSDAQRDKSGRPSGRFSAERPERSVSTLKIQRTEQGDSAVYLCASSSSGTGDIQYFGAGTRLSVL.

This clonotype was observed many times. CDR3 nucleotide sequence: TGCGCCAGCAGCTTGATAGGTCGAGTTCACCCATACAATGAGCAGTTCTTC. Its protein product is CASSLIGRVHPYNEQFF. V and J are TRBV5-1 and TRBJ2-1; D unresolved. CDR3 length: 17 amino acids. V lost 1 base, J lost 4 bases, and 18 bases lay in between. The germline gives CDR1 SGHRS, CDR2 YFSETQ.

This clonotype showed up just a few times. The rearrangement uses TRBV14 and TRBJ2-2, with TRBD1 identical over 7 bases. Germline V CDR1 and CDR2: SGHDN, FVKESK. The V and J ends lost 4 bases and 1 base, in that order; junction bases with no gene match: 3. This CDR3 has 15 amino acids. Here the CDR3 reads CASSPTGRNTGELFF. The CDR3 DNA follows: TGTGCCAGCAGCCCGACAGGGAGGAACACCGGGGAGCTGTTTTTT.

This rearrangement joins TRBV15 to TRBJ1-3; unclear D gene. The CDR3 is made up of 15 amino acids. Trimming pared 6 bases from V and 0 bases from J, leaving 12 bases between. Per germline, CDR1 LNHNV and CDR2 YYDKDF (reference sequence). The CDR3 loop reads CATSRQVVSGNTIYF. For the CDR3, the DNA is TGTGCCACCAGTAGGCAGGTCGTCTCTGGAAACACCATATATTTT. Full variable domain (remainder filled in from reference TRBV15 and TRBJ1-3): DAMVIQNPRYQVTQFGKPVTLSCSQTLNHNVMYWYQQKSSQAPKLLFHYYDKDFNNEADTPDNFQSRRPNTSFCFLDIRSPGLGDTAMYLCATSRQVVSGNTIYFGEGSWLTVV.

In this sample, this clonotype turned up a few times. The CDR3 here is CASSPAGWDTEAFF. The CDR3 DNA sequence: TGTGCCAGCAGCCCCGCAGGGTGGGACACTGAAGCTTTCTTT. V usage is TRBV7-9 and J usage is TRBJ1-1; the D gene is possibly TRBD1 (5 bases). CDR3 length equals 14 residues. Germline-derived CDR1 and CDR2 are SEHNR and FQNEAQ (reference sequence). V was trimmed by 5 bases and J by 3 bases, leaving 13 bases between them.

The sample holds many counts of this clonotype. This chain joins TRBV7-2 and TRBJ2-1, with no clear D. CDR1 is SGHTA, CDR2 FQGNSA, per germline. CDR3 length equals 13 residues. Trimming stripped 4 bases from V and 6 bases from J, with 10 bases between. The CDR3 DNA sequence: TGTGCCAGCAGCTGGCCCTGGGGCAATGAGCAGTTCTTC. It specifies CASSWPWGNEQFF.

This chain uses TRBV29-1 with TRBJ1-2; no clear D gene. This CDR3 comprises 14 residues. Trimming took off 3 bases at V and 1 base at J, with 12 bases between the two ends. CDR1 and CDR2 (germline): SQVTM, ANQGSEA. In nucleotides, the CDR3 is TGCAGCGTTGAGAGGACCGCCATTAACTATGGCTACACCTTC. This gives the protein CSVERTAINYGYTF.

This clonotype was detected ten times or more. One end of the junction is discordant with germline, which a read error may explain. This chain links TRBV6-2 or TRBV6-3 with TRBJ2-5; D not resolved. Per germline, CDR1 MNHEY and CDR2 SVGEGT. This CDR3 is 11 amino acids long. The CDR3 reads CASSDEEQRNF. The CDR3 DNA follows: TGTGCCAGCAGTGACGAGGAGCAGCGTAACTTC.

The rearrangement uses TRBV18 and TRBJ1-1; D gene uncertain. CDR1 is KGHSH, CDR2 LQKENI, per germline. This CDR3 has 16 residues. Trimming removed 0 bases from V and 1 base from J, with 12 bases in between. CDR3 region: CASSPPRPPGNTEAFF. The CDR3 DNA reads as TGTGCCAGCTCACCACCTCGGCCCCCAGGGAACACTGAAGCTTTCTTT.